The 25 T cell receptor beta chains below come from one sample, sequenced in a study of T-cell memory formation after mild COVID-19. TCRdb reprocessed the 5' RACE reads with MiXCR, giving one entry per CDR3 protein. The table has hundreds of thousands of distinct CDR3 sequences, more than 15% seen once; the top ten hold 12%. The sequenced material came from PBMCs or a T cell subset sorted from them (not recorded which). These receptor sequences come from an adult woman who had mild COVID-19 (a few samples of this study predate the infection). Cell type and time point are not known.

This clonotype was detected many times. The chain couples TRBV7-2 to TRBJ1-2; D might be TRBD1 (5 bases). The length of the CDR3 is 13 residues. The ends were cut back, 5 bases at V and 8 bases at J, with 15 bases in the middle. Germline assignment: CDR1 SGHTA and CDR2 FQGNSA. The CDR3 region is CASSKGVMGGYTF. CDR3 nucleotides: TGTGCCAGCAGCAAAGGGGTCATGGGGGGCTACACCTTC.

In this sample, this clonotype turned up many times. This sequence joins TRBV12-3 or TRBV12-4 and TRBJ2-1; unclear D gene. Trimming removed 3 bases from V and 6 bases from J, with 3 bases in between. This CDR3 is built from 11 residues. For the CDR3, the DNA is TGTGCCAGCAGTTTCGGCAATGAGCAGTTCTTC. Its protein is CASSFGNEQFF.

This clonotype has just a few counts. This chain joins TRBV12-3 or TRBV12-4 and TRBJ2-3; D remains ambiguous. The CDR3 runs to 14 residues. Trimming pared 7 bases from V and 0 bases from J, leaving 11 bases between. The CDR3 sequence is CASIPMRSTDTQYF. CDR3 nucleotide sequence: TGTGCCAGCATCCCCATGAGAAGCACAGATACGCAGTATTTT.

This chain connects TRBV6-5 to TRBJ2-1, with D unresolved. CDR3 size: 14 residues. The V and J ends lost 4 bases and 3 bases respectively, with 10 bases between them. The germline CDR1 and CDR2 sequences are MNHEY and SVGAGI. CDR3 in amino acids: CASSLRARYNEQFF. The CDR3 DNA follows: TGTGCCAGCAGTTTAAGGGCGCGCTACAATGAGCAGTTCTTC.

This chain joins TRBV5-4 and TRBJ2-5, with D perhaps being TRBD1 or TRBD2 (5 bases each). Trimming pared 4 bases from V and 4 bases from J, leaving 17 bases between. The CDR3 contains 15 residues. The germline V gene has CDR1 SGHNT and CDR2 YYREEE (reference sequence). CDR3 nucleotides: TGTGCCAGCAGCCTAACTGGGACGGCTGCAGAGACCCAGTACTTC. This gives the protein CASSLTGTAAETQYF.

This clonotype came up a few times. The chain recombines TRBV15 with TRBJ2-3; 11 bases match TRBD1. CDR3 length: 16 amino acids. V shed 0 bases and J 4 bases; nucleotides not matched to a gene: 3. Germline CDR1 LNHNV, CDR2 YYDKDF (reference sequence). The CDR3 spells CATSRDPGQGADTQYF. CDR3 in DNA: TGTGCCACCAGCAGAGATCCGGGACAGGGGGCAGATACGCAGTATTTT.

The gene calls are TRBV24-1 and TRBJ1-5; the D is unclear. CDR1 KGHDR and CDR2 SFDVKD come from the germline V gene. Trimming took 2 bases from V and 4 from J, leaving 11 bases between them. The CDR3 runs 15 residues. CDR3 sequence reads: CATSDSKRANQPQHF. Here the CDR3 DNA reads TGTGCCACCAGTGATTCGAAACGGGCGAATCAGCCCCAGCATTTT.

This clonotype was counted between two and nine times. This chain joins TRBV27 and TRBJ1-5, with D possibly matching TRBD1 (6 bases). Per germline, CDR1 MNHEY and CDR2 SMNVEV (reference sequence). Trimming removed 4 bases at V and 5 bases at J, with 12 bases between. The CDR3 is 14 amino acids. The CDR3 loop is CASSSLAGDQPQHF. DNA for the CDR3: TGTGCCAGCAGTTCCCTCGCAGGGGATCAGCCCCAGCATTTT.

There are a few counts of this clonotype. This sequence joins TRBV24-1 and TRBJ2-3; D gene ambiguous. V was shortened by 10 bases and J by 0 bases, with 7 bases between the two germline ends. Germline assignment: CDR1 KGHDR and CDR2 SFDVKD. The CDR3 totals 12 residues. DNA for the CDR3: TGTGCCACATCTGGAAGCACAGATACGCAGTATTTT. It is translated as CATSGSTDTQYF.

The sample holds a few counts of this clonotype. V gene TRBV12-3 or TRBV12-4 combines with J gene TRBJ2-3; 8 bases match TRBD1. J was trimmed by 6 bases and V by 8 bases; bases with no gene match: 7. This CDR3 contains 13 residues. The CDR3 DNA reads as TGTGCCAGCGACCAGGGGGCGGTTGATACGCAGTATTTT. Translated, it gives CASDQGAVDTQYF.

This clonotype was seen more than once but under ten times. The chain combines TRBV11-2 with TRBJ2-7, with D hard to call. Trimming left V 0 bases short and J 0 bases short, with 18 bases between. The CDR3 totals 18 residues. The germline gives CDR1 SGHAT, CDR2 FQNNGV. The DNA for the CDR3 is TGTGCCAGCAGCTTAGAGCCTCCGTTCGCGGTCAGCTCCTACGAGCAGTACTTC. It specifies CASSLEPPFAVSSYEQYF.

The V call is TRBV30, the J call TRBJ1-1; TRBD1 is a possible D gene (5 bases). V lost 4 bases to trimming and J lost 6 bases, with 15 bases between them. This CDR3 is 13 amino acids long. Germline V lookup: CDR1 GTSNPN, CDR2 SVGIG (reference sequence). The CDR3: CAWNGAGRAEAFF. The CDR3 DNA reads TGTGCCTGGAATGGGGCAGGAAGGGCTGAAGCTTTCTTT. Based on the CDR3 plus reference TRBV30 and TRBJ1-1, the full variable domain is SQTIHQWPATLVQPVGSPLSLECTVEGTSNPNLYWYRQAAGRGLQLLFYSVGIGQISSEVPQNLSASRPQDRQFILSSKKLLLSDSGFYLCAWNGAGRAEAFFGQGTRLTVV.

The chain is built from TRBV7-2 and TRBJ2-1; D possibly corresponds to TRBD2 (5 bases). The germline V gene encodes CDR1 SGHTA and CDR2 FQGNSA. Trimming removed 5 bases at V and 4 bases at J, with 18 bases between. The CDR3 spans 16 residues. CDR3 amino acids: CASSHPRGQPYNEQFF. In DNA, the CDR3 is TGTGCCAGCAGCCATCCTCGAGGGCAGCCTTACAATGAGCAGTTCTTC.

The chain links TRBV29-1 to TRBJ1-1; D call uncertain. Germline V CDR1 and CDR2: SQVTM, ANQGSEA. The CDR3 length is 11 residues. Trimming cost V 6 bases and J 1 base, with 6 bases left between them. The CDR3, as DNA: TGCAGCGTCCTACCGAACACTGAAGCTTTCTTT. Its protein product is CSVLPNTEAFF.

This rearrangement joins TRBV29-1 to TRBJ1-1, with 7 bases that match TRBD1. Germline trimming cut 6 bases from V and 4 bases from J; bases unmatched to any gene: 2. The germline V gene has CDR1 SQVTM and CDR2 ANQGSEA. The CDR3 is made up of 11 amino acids. The CDR3, as DNA: TGCAGCGTGGACAGGCCCACTGAAGCTTTCTTT. Translating gives CSVDRPTEAFF.

V and J are TRBV5-4 and TRBJ2-3; TRBD2 matches at 9 bases. The junction had 9 bases not matched to a gene; V was cut back by 4 bases and J by 6 bases. This CDR3 has 15 amino acids. From germline, CDR1 is SGHNT and CDR2 YYREEE (reference sequence). CDR3 DNA sequence: TGTGCCAGCAGCCCGACTAGCGGTGCGGACGATACGCAGTATTTT. Amino acids: CASSPTSGADDTQYF.

This clonotype was counted between two and nine times. This chain's CDR3 is CATSHRSSYNEQFF. The CDR3 coding sequence is TGTGCCACCAGTCACCGGAGCTCCTACAATGAGCAGTTCTTC. The V call is TRBV24-1, the J call TRBJ2-1; D unclear. The CDR3 extends over 14 amino acids. The germline V and J ends were trimmed by 6 bases and 0 bases, with 8 bases remaining between them. Germline V gives CDR1 KGHDR, CDR2 SFDVKD.

This clonotype was found a few times. The chain couples TRBV24-1 to TRBJ2-5; the D is unclear. Between the trimmed V and J ends, which lost 2 bases and 1 base, there was a span of 10 bases. The germline gives CDR1 KGHDR, CDR2 SFDVKD. The CDR3 covers 15 residues. The CDR3 DNA reads TGTGCCACCAGTGATTCAGCGAGATCCCAAGAGACCCAGTACTTC. Translated, it gives CATSDSARSQETQYF.

The chain links TRBV5-1 to TRBJ2-7; D tentatively reads TRBD1 or TRBD2 (5 bases each). The CDR3 covers 13 residues. Germline V CDR1 and CDR2: SGHRS, YFSETQ. Trimming took 5 bases from V and 3 from J, leaving 12 bases between them. In DNA form, the CDR3 reads TGCGCCAGCAGGGATGAGGGGAGCTACGAGCAGTACTTC. It yields the protein CASRDEGSYEQYF.

The V call is TRBV29-1, the J call TRBJ1-1; no clear D. The V gene's germline CDR1 is SQVTM and CDR2 ANQGSEA. V lost 4 bases and J 11 bases, leaving 11 bases between the germline ends. The CDR3 loop spans 10 amino acids. The CDR3 region has the DNA TGCAGCGTTGTAGAAACCTCGGCTTTCTTT. Its protein is CSVVETSAFF.

The chain is built from TRBV10-3 and TRBJ2-7; perhaps TRBD1 as D (6 bases). The CDR3 sequence is 15 residues long. Trimming took off 2 bases at V and 0 bases at J, with 11 bases between the two ends. Germline CDR1 ENHRY, CDR2 SYGVKD. CDR3 protein: CAISEPKGGSYEQYF. The CDR3, as DNA: TGTGCCATCAGTGAGCCGAAAGGGGGCTCCTACGAGCAGTACTTC.

This clonotype was observed a few times. The chain couples TRBV9 to TRBJ2-6, with D possibly being TRBD2 (5 bases). The CDR3 is 13 amino acids. The germline gives CDR1 SGDLS, CDR2 YYNGEE. Trimming left V 4 bases short and J 4 bases short, with 6 bases between. CDR3 nucleotides: TGTGCCAGCAGCAGGGAGGGGGCCAACGTCCTGACTTTC. Its translation: CASSREGANVLTF.

This clonotype has more than one count but fewer than ten. V and J are TRBV7-2 and TRBJ1-1, with 8 bases that match TRBD1. With V trimmed by 2 bases and J by 2 bases, 4 bases remained unmatched. Germline values: CDR1 SGHTA, CDR2 FQGNSA. This CDR3 is built from 15 residues. This CDR3 is CASSLMGQVNTEAFF. CDR3 nucleotides: TGTGCCAGCAGCTTAATGGGACAGGTTAACACTGAAGCTTTCTTT.

This clonotype came up a few times. The chain links TRBV4-1 to TRBJ2-5, with 8 nucleotides matching TRBD2. The CDR3 runs 17 residues. Germline CDR1 is MGHRA and CDR2 is YSYEKL. Germline trimming cut 4 bases from V and 2 bases from J; bases unmatched to any gene: 12. In DNA form, the CDR3 reads TGCGCCAGCAGCCGGGGTGGAACTAGCGGATTTCAAGAGACCCAGTACTTC. Amino acid sequence: CASSRGGTSGFQETQYF.

This chain joins TRBV9 and TRBJ1-1; D unresolved. CDR1 and CDR2 (germline): SGDLS, YYNGEE. The V end lost 0 bases, the J end lost 5 bases, and 14 bases lay between the germline ends. This CDR3 has 15 amino acids. DNA of the CDR3: TGTGCCAGCAGCGTAGTCCACCACCGAGGTACTGAAGCTTTCTTT. Translating gives CASSVVHHRGTEAFF.